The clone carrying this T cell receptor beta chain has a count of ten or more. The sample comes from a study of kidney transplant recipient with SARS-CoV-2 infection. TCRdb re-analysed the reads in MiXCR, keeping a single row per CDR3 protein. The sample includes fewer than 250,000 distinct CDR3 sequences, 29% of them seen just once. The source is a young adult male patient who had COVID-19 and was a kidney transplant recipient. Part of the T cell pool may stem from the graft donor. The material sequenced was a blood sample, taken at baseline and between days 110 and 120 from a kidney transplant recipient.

This CDR3 reads CASSPAGDRTGELFF. CDR3 nucleotide sequence: TGTGCCAGCAGCCCCGCTGGGGATCGCACCGGGGAGCTGTTTTTT. This chain joins TRBV6-5 and TRBJ2-2; D is unclear. Per the germline V gene, CDR1 is MNHEY and CDR2 is SVGAGI. Trimming stripped 6 bases from V and 4 bases from J, with 15 bases between. The CDR3 contains 15 residues.